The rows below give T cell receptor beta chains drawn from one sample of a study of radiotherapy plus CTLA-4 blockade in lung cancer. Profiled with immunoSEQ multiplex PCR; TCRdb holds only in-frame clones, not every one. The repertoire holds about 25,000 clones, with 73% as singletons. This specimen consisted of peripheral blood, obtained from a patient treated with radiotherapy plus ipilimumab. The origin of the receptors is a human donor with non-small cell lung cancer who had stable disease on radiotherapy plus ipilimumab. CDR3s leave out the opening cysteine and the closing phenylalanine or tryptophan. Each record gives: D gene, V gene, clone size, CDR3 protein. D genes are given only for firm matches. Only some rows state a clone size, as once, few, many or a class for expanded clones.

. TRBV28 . ASSFLDSEETQY
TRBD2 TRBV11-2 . ASSLVLAGKGYEQF
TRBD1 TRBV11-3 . ASSPGTGPRNEQF
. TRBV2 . ASSDLVGIPRKTEAF
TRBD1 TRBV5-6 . ASGRGQAKNIQY
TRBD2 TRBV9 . ASSLSSGGSTDTQY
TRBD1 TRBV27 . ASSARQGLTEAF
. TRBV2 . ASTLDSGNQPQH
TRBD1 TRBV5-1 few ASSRTGGDWEETQY
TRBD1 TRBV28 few ASSLYRGYGYT
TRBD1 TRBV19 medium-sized ASSRQGQGRSGGAYEQY
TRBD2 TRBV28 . ASSPLGLADTGELF
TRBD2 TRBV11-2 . ASSLDYRGGEQY
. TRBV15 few ATSRDSRGKLF
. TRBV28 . ASTLRVGSRVYEQY
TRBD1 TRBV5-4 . ASSRDRGLGGYT
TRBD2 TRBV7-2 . ASSYGRGTDTQY
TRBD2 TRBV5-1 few ASSLNSGSLIEQF
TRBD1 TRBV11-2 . ASSVGRGQGVYEQF
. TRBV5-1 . ASSTKSGSEQY
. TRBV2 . ALTPDIPGHLGYEQY
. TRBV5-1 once ASSLGGLFDTQY
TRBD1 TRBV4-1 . ASSQGGRGRAGYGYT
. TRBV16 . ASSQSRAGAAEAF